A single sample gave rise to the 29 T cell receptor beta chains below, sequenced in a study of graft-versus-host responses after intestinal transplantation. No antigen is known for these receptors. Assay used: immunoSEQ multiplex PCR; TCRdb lists only in-frame clones, some missing. The data show tens of thousands of clones, about 87% seen once. The starting material was unstimulated CD4+ T cells sorted from spleen or lymph node cells, obtained before transplant. The receptor set was obtained from a human donor who was the organ donor for an intestinal transplant.

The gene calls are TRBV6-5 and TRBJ1-4; 8 nucleotides match TRBD1. The germline V gene has CDR1 MNHEY and CDR2 SVGAGI. The CDR3 extends over 13 amino acids. V shed 5 bases, J shed 7 bases, and the junction held 3 bases outside the gene matches. The CDR3 DNA sequence: TGTGCCAGCAGTCCCGACAGGGGTGAAAAACTGTTTTTT. This encodes CASSPDRGEKLFF.

The chain has TRBV4-1 and TRBJ2-3; D remains ambiguous. From germline, CDR1 is MGHRA and CDR2 YSYEKL. Trimming stripped 0 bases from V and 6 bases from J, with 10 bases between. This CDR3 has 14 residues. CDR3: CASSQDFGADTQYF. CDR3 DNA: TGCGCCAGCAGCCAAGACTTCGGAGCCGATACGCAGTATTTT.

This sequence joins TRBV28 and TRBJ2-1; D remains unclear. This CDR3 has 13 amino acids. From germline, CDR1 is MDHEN and CDR2 SYDVKM. The V end was cut by 3 bases, the J end by 5 bases, with 8 bases between. CDR3 in DNA: TGTGCCAGCAGTTTGAGGAACCACAATGAGCAGTTCTTC. Its translation is CASSLRNHNEQFF. Full variable domain (missing parts from reference TRBV28 and TRBJ2-1): DVKVTQSSRYLVKRTGEKVFLECVQDMDHENMFWYRQDPGLGLRLIYFSYDVKMKEKGDIPEGYSVSREKKERFSLILESASTNQTSMYLCASSLRNHNEQFFGPGTRLTVL.

V and J are TRBV5-3 and TRBJ1-5; perhaps TRBD1 as D (5 bases). TRBV5-3 falls under the ORF class, with uncertain function. The V gene lost 3 bases and the J gene lost 7 bases, with 11 bases spanning the gap. This CDR3 is 13 amino acids long. The CDR3 bases are TGTGCCAGAAGCTGGGGGGTTAGACAGCCCCAGCATTTT. Protein product: CARSWGVRQPQHF.

This clone was recorded a few times. The gene calls are TRBV5-4 and TRBJ1-6, with D maybe TRBD1 (5 bases). V lost 1 base and J lost 6, with 11 bases in between. The length of the CDR3 is 15 residues. CDR1 is SGHNT, CDR2 YYREEE, per germline (reference sequence). The CDR3 region is CASSLLQGGNSPLHF. For the CDR3, the DNA is TGTGCCAGCAGCTTGCTCCAGGGCGGTAATTCACCCCTCCACTTT. Based on the CDR3 plus reference TRBV5-4 and TRBJ1-6, the full variable domain is ETGVTQSPTHLIKTRGQQVTLRCSSQSGHNTVSWYQQALGQGPQFIFQYYREEENGRGNFPPRFSGLQFPNYSSELNVNALELDDSALYLCASSLLQGGNSPLHFGNGTRLTVT.

The chain is built from TRBV11-1 and TRBJ1-3; the D gene is possibly TRBD1 (5 bases). Germline values: CDR1 SGHAT, CDR2 FQDESV (reference sequence). Between the trimmed V and J ends, which lost 5 bases and 7 bases, there was a span of 15 bases. The CDR3 loop spans 14 amino acids. CDR3 in amino acids: CASSQTVNYNTIYF. The DNA for the CDR3 is TGTGCCAGCAGCCAGACAGTGAACTACAACACCATATATTTT.

V is TRBV19 and J is TRBJ2-3, with 12 bases aligning to TRBD2. The CDR3 totals 17 residues. J lost 1 base, V lost 3 bases, and 5 bases had no gene match. CDR1 is LNHDA and CDR2 is SQIVND in the germline V gene (reference sequence). The CDR3 spells CASSIAGLAGRTDTQYF. In DNA form, the CDR3 reads TGTGCCAGTAGTATCGCAGGACTAGCGGGGCGCACAGATACGCAGTATTTT.

The V gene is TRBV5-1, the J gene TRBJ1-6, with D perhaps TRBD1 (6 bases). The length of the CDR3 is 13 residues. Germline CDR1 is SGHRS and CDR2 is YFSETQ. The V end was cut by 0 bases, the J end by 11 bases, with 9 bases between. The CDR3 spells CASSLEQGAPLHF. In DNA, the CDR3 is TGCGCCAGCAGCTTGGAACAGGGCGCACCCCTCCACTTT.

V and J are TRBV10-3 and TRBJ1-6; 8 nucleotides agree with TRBD1. The CDR3 runs to 15 residues. Germline CDR1 ENHRY, CDR2 SYGVKD. The ends lost 5 bases at V and 7 bases at J; junction bases unmatched: 7. CDR3 bases: TGTGCCATCAGTCCCGGGACAGGACAGAATTCACCCCTCCACTTT. Its protein is CAISPGTGQNSPLHF.

J is TRBJ2-7 and V is TRBV11-2; possibly TRBD1 for D (6 bases). The CDR3 loop spans 13 amino acids. Germline values: CDR1 SGHAT, CDR2 FQNNGV. The V end was cut by 6 bases, the J end by 3 bases, with 12 bases between. CDR3 nucleotides: TGTGCCAGCAGTCGGGACAAAGGCTACGAGCAGTACGTC. This gives the protein CASSRDKGYEQYV.

The chain combines TRBV2 with TRBJ2-6; 11 bases map to TRBD1. V shed 5 bases, J shed 1 base, and the junction held 10 bases outside the gene matches. CDR1 SNHLY and CDR2 FYNNEI come from the germline V gene. The CDR3 totals 19 residues. The CDR3 coding sequence is TGTGCCAGCAGTCACGACGTGGGGACAGGGGGTTCTGGGGCCAACGTCCTGACTTTC. This translates into CASSHDVGTGGSGANVLTF.

This clone was counted between two and nine times. The chain has TRBV28 and TRBJ1-2; 7 bases agree with TRBD1. Germline trimming cut 6 bases from V and 5 bases from J; bases unmatched to any gene: 12. Germline V gene sequence: CDR1 MDHEN, CDR2 SYDVKM. The CDR3 totals 15 residues. Written as DNA, the CDR3 is TGTGCCAGCAGACCCCGAGGGGGCGTTCGGTATGGCTACACCTTC. Protein sequence: CASRPRGGVRYGYTF.

This clone has a handful of counts. The chain joins TRBV28 to TRBJ1-2; unclear D gene. Per germline, CDR1 MDHEN and CDR2 SYDVKM. V lost 8 bases and J lost 7, with 14 bases in between. CDR3 size: 12 residues. The CDR3 sequence is CASGRELGGYTF. Written as DNA, the CDR3 is TGTGCCAGCGGGAGGGAATTAGGTGGCTACACCTTC.

The chain combines TRBV18 with TRBJ1-6; D perhaps matches TRBD1 (6 bases). The CDR3 consists of 15 residues. The germline CDR1 and CDR2 sequences are KGHSH and LQKENI. The ends were cut back, 0 bases at V and 9 bases at J, with 12 bases in the middle. This chain's CDR3 is CASSPPSEQGSPLHF. CDR3 in DNA: TGTGCCAGCTCACCACCGTCAGAACAGGGTTCACCCCTCCACTTT.

This chain joins TRBV18 and TRBJ1-6; perhaps TRBD1 as D (6 bases). The germline V and J ends were trimmed by 0 bases and 3 bases, with 12 bases remaining between them. The CDR3 has 17 residues. Germline V gene lookup returns CDR1 KGHSH and CDR2 LQKENI. CDR3 DNA: TGTGCCAGCTCACCACCTACCGTAGGGGGCTATAATTCACCCCTCCACTTT. Encoded protein: CASSPPTVGGYNSPLHF.

The chain links TRBV10-3 to TRBJ1-1; 7 bases match TRBD1. The V gene end was trimmed by 4 bases and the J gene end by 0 bases; junction bases not matched to a gene: 14. This CDR3 contains 18 residues. In germline, CDR1 is ENHRY, CDR2 SYGVKD. The CDR3 loop reads CAISGTQGNSLMNTEAFF. The DNA for the CDR3 is TGTGCCATCAGTGGGACACAGGGGAACTCTCTGATGAACACTGAAGCTTTCTTT.

V is TRBV18 and J is TRBJ2-5, with unresolved D. The V gene's germline CDR1 is KGHSH and CDR2 LQKENI. This CDR3 is built from 14 residues. V was trimmed by 8 bases and J by 2 bases, leaving 15 bases between them. In nucleotides, the CDR3 is TGTGCCAGCACCTCCTTAGCTATGCAAGAGACCCAGTACTTC. As protein: CASTSLAMQETQYF.

The V call is TRBV19, the J call TRBJ2-3; D unresolved. V gave up 10 bases and J gave up 0 bases, with 20 bases separating them. This CDR3 has 16 residues. Germline CDR1 is LNHDA and CDR2 is SQIVND (reference sequence). The CDR3 region has the DNA TGTGCCACCTCGTCCTATAGGAAGACTAGCACAGATACGCAGTATTTT. This encodes CATSSYRKTSTDTQYF.

Note on this clone: An end of the junction differs from the germline gene, which may be a read error. This chain links TRBV2 with TRBJ1-2; 7 bases agree with TRBD1. This CDR3 spans 10 amino acids. Germline CDR1 SNHLY, CDR2 FYNNEI. The CDR3 DNA reads TGTGCCAGCACCGGGACAGCCTCCGCCTTC. This gives the protein CASTGTASAF.

This sequence joins TRBV19 and TRBJ1-5; no firm D call. V gave up 5 bases and J gave up 3 bases, with 14 bases separating them. The germline CDR1 and CDR2 sequences are LNHDA and SQIVND (reference sequence). This CDR3 spans 15 amino acids. The CDR3 DNA reads TGTGCCAGTAGTCCCCCGCCGTCCTACAATCAGCCCCAGCATTTT. Translating it yields CASSPPPSYNQPQHF.

This chain joins TRBV6-1 and TRBJ2-7; D unclear. Looked up from germline, CDR1 is MNHNS and CDR2 is SASEGT. V was clipped by 0 bases and J by 3 bases, with 18 bases between them. This CDR3 is 17 amino acids long. The CDR3 DNA follows: TGTGCCAGCAGTGAAGCGCTTCCGGGTCGACGGGTCTACGAGCAGTACGTC. Translating it yields CASSEALPGRRVYEQYV.

The table lists this clone with a count of one. This chain uses TRBV5-1 with TRBJ2-5, with 8 bases that match TRBD2. The CDR3 consists of 13 residues. Germline V gene data show CDR1 as SGHRS and CDR2 as YFSETQ. V lost 4 bases, J lost 6 bases, and 5 bases stayed unmatched. This CDR3 is CASSRTSGQTQYF. In DNA form, the CDR3 reads TGCGCCAGCAGCAGAACTAGCGGCCAGACCCAGTACTTC. The full variable domain, rest sourced from reference TRBV5-1 and TRBJ2-5, is KAGVTQTPRYLIKTRGQQVTLSCSPISGHRSVSWYQQTPGQGLQFLFEYFSETQRNKGNFPGRFSGRQFSNSRSEMNVSTLELGDSALYLCASSRTSGQTQYFGPGTRLLVL.

The chain joins TRBV2 to TRBJ2-1, with a tentative D call TRBD1 (6 bases). Germline lookup yields CDR1 SNHLY and CDR2 FYNNEI. The CDR3 spans 13 residues. V was cut by 3 bases and J by 4 bases, with 7 bases left in between. DNA for the CDR3: TGTGCCAGCAGTGACAGGGGTTACAATGAGCAGTTCTTC. Translating it yields CASSDRGYNEQFF.

CDR3 loop: CASSAAYSNQPQHF. The DNA for the CDR3 is TGTGCCAGCAGTGCAGCTTATAGCAATCAGCCCCAGCATTTT. The chain is built from TRBV2 and TRBJ1-5, with D unclear. CDR1 and CDR2 from the germline V gene are SNHLY and FYNNEI. Trimming pared 4 bases from V and 0 bases from J, leaving 7 bases between. The CDR3 runs to 14 residues.

The gene calls are TRBV6-6 and TRBJ2-7; the D gene is possibly TRBD2 (5 bases). CDR1 is MNHNY, CDR2 SVGAGI, per germline (reference sequence). Trimming removed 0 bases at V and 0 bases at J, with 9 bases between. The CDR3 runs to 15 residues. The CDR3 sequence: CASSYSEASSYEQYV. DNA for the CDR3: TGTGCCAGCAGTTACTCGGAGGCGAGCTCCTACGAGCAGTACGTC.

V gene TRBV10-2 combines with J gene TRBJ2-2, with D perhaps matching TRBD2 (7 bases). CDR1 is WSHSY, CDR2 SAAADI, per germline. CDR3 size: 18 residues. Trimming took off 4 bases at V and 5 bases at J, with 23 bases between the two ends. Written as DNA, the CDR3 is TGCGCCAGCAGTGCGCCGGGGGGCGGGGACCACCCTACCGGGGAGCTGTTTTTT. Translated: CASSAPGGGDHPTGELFF.

This chain joins TRBV7-9 and TRBJ1-4; D gene uncertain. Per the germline V gene, CDR1 is SEHNR and CDR2 is FQNEAQ (reference sequence). The CDR3 runs to 16 residues. Trimming stripped 1 base from V and 0 bases from J, with 9 bases between. The CDR3 here is CASSLELGATNEKLFF. As DNA, the CDR3 is TGTGCCAGCAGCTTAGAACTGGGCGCAACTAATGAAAAACTGTTTTTT.

The rearrangement joins TRBV5-1 to TRBJ1-2, with D possibly being TRBD1 (6 bases). Looked up from germline, CDR1 is SGHRS and CDR2 is YFSETQ. Trimming pared 0 bases from V and 3 bases from J, leaving 9 bases between. The CDR3 length is 14 residues. CDR3 sequence reads: CASSLGWTDYGYTF. CDR3 DNA: TGCGCCAGCAGCTTGGGATGGACAGACTATGGCTACACCTTC.

This chain joins TRBV30 and TRBJ2-7; TRBD1 aligns across 10 bases. The ends lost 1 base at V and 6 bases at J; junction bases unmatched: 3. The CDR3 extends over 13 amino acids. CDR1 and CDR2 from the germline V gene are GTSNPN and SVGIG (reference sequence). CDR3 residues: CAWSGDRGSEQYV. The CDR3 DNA is TGTGCCTGGAGTGGGGACAGGGGTTCCGAGCAGTACGTC.